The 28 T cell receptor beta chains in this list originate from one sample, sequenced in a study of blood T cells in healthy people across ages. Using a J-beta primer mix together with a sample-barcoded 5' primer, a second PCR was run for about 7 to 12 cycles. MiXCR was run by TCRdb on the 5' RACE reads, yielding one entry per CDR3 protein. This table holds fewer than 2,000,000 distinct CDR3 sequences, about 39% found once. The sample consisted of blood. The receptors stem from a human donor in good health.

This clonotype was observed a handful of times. The CDR3 spells CSASPNIGGDEQFF. CDR3 bases: TGCAGTGCTAGTCCGAACATCGGGGGAGATGAGCAGTTCTTC. V is TRBV20-1 and J is TRBJ2-1, with TRBD2 as a possible D gene (6 bases). Trimming cost V 3 bases and J 8 bases, with 17 bases left between them. From germline, CDR1 is DFQATT and CDR2 SNEGSKA (reference sequence). The length of the CDR3 is 14 residues.

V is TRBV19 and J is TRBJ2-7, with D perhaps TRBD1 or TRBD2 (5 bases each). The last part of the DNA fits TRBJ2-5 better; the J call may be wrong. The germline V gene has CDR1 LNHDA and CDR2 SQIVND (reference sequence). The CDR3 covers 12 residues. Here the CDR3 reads CAVGEGYETQYF. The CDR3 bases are TGTGCGGTCGGAGAGGGGTACGAGACCCAGTACTTC.

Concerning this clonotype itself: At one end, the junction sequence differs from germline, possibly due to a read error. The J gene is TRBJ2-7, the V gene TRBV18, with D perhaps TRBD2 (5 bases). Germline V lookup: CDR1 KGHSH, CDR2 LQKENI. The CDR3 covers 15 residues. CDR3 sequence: CASPPRVASSYEQYF. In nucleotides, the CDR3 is TGTGCCAGCCCACCGAGGGTTGCGAGCTCCTACGAGCAGTACTTC.

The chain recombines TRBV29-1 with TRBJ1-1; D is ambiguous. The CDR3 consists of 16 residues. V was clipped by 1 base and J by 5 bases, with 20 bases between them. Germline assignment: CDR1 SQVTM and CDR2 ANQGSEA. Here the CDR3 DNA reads TGCAGCGTTGAAGGAGAGAGCATAACCGGGAGGACTGAAGCTTTCTTT. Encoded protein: CSVEGESITGRTEAFF.

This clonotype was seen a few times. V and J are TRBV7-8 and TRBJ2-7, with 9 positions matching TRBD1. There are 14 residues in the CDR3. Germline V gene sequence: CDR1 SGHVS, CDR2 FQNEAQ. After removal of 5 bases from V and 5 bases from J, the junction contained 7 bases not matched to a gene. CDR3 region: CASSRGDRVNEQYF. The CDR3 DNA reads TGTGCCAGCAGCCGAGGGGACAGGGTAAACGAGCAGTACTTC.

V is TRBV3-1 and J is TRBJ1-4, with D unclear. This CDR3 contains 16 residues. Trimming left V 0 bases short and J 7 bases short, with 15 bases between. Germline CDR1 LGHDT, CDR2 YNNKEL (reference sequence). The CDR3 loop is CASSQDFFGEGEKLFF. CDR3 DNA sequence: TGTGCCAGCAGCCAAGACTTTTTTGGGGAAGGTGAAAAACTGTTTTTT.

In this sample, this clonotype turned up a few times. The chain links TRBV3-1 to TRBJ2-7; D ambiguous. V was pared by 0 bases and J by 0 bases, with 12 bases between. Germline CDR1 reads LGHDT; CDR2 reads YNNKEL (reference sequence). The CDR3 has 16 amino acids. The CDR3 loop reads CASSQDAGSYSYEQYF. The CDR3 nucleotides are TGTGCCAGCAGCCAAGACGCCGGCAGTTACTCCTACGAGCAGTACTTC.

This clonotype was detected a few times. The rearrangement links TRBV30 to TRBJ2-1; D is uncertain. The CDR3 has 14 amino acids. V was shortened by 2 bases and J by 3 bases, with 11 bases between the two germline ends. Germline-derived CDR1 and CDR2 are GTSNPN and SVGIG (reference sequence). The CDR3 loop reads CAWSPLASYNEQFF. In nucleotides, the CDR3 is TGTGCCTGGAGTCCTCTCGCAAGCTACAATGAGCAGTTCTTC.

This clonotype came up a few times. CDR3 sequence (DNA): TGTGCCAGCAGCCCTAAGGGGGTGATGGCAGAGACCCAGTACTTC. This translates into CASSPKGVMAETQYF. The rearrangement joins TRBV7-9 to TRBJ2-5; perhaps TRBD1 as D (6 bases). The CDR3 length is 15 residues. Germline V gives CDR1 SEHNR, CDR2 FQNEAQ (reference sequence). V lost 5 bases and J lost 4, with 17 bases in between.

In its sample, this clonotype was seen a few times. CDR3 residues: CASSYGVEYEQYF. In nucleotides, the CDR3 is TGTGCCAGCAGTTATGGGGTCGAATACGAGCAGTACTTC. The V and J genes are TRBV6-5 and TRBJ2-4; the D is unclear. Near its end, the DNA agrees better with TRBJ2-7, so the J call may be wrong. CDR1 is MNHEY, CDR2 SVGAGI, per germline. The CDR3 consists of 13 residues.

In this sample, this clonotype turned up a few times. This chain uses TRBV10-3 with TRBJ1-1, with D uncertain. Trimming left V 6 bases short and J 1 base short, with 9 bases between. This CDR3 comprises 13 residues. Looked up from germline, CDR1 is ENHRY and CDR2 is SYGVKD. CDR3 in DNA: TGTGCCATCAGGGGGAGTTCGAACACTGAAGCTTTCTTT. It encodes CAIRGSSNTEAFF.

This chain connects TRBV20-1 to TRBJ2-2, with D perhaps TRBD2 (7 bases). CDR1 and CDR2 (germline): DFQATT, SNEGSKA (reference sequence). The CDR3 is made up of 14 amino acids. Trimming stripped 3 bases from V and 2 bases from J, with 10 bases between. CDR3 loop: CSARAGANTGELFF. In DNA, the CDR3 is TGCAGTGCTAGGGCGGGGGCTAACACCGGGGAGCTGTTTTTT.

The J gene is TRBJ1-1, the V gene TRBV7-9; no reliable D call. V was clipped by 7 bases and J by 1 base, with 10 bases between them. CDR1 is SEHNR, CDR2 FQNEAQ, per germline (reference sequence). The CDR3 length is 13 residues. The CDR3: CASTGSQNTEAFF. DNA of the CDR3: TGTGCCAGCACCGGTAGCCAGAACACTGAAGCTTTCTTT. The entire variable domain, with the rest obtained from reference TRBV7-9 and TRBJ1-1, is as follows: DTGVSQNPRHKITKRGQNVTFRCDPISEHNRLYWYRQTLGQGPEFLTYFQNEAQLEKSRLLSDRFSAERPKGSFSTLEIQRTEQGDSAMYLCASTGSQNTEAFFGQGTRLTVV.

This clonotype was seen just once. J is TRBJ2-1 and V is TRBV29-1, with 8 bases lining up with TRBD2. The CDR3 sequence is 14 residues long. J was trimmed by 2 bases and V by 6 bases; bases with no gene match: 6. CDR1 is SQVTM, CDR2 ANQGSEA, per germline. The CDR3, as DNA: TGCAGCGTCGGGACTAGGGCCACCTACAATGAGCAGTTCTTC. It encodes CSVGTRATYNEQFF.

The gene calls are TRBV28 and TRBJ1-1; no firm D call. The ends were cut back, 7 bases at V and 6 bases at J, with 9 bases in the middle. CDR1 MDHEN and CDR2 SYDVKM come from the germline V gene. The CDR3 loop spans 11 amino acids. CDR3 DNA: TGTGCCAGCACTACGTGGTCTGAAGCTTTCTTT. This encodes CASTTWSEAFF.

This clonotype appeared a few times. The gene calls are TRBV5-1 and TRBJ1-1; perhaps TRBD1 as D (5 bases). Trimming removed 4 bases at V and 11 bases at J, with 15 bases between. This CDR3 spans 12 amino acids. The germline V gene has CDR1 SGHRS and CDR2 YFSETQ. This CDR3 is CASSRGDRDAFF. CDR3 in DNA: TGCGCCAGCAGCCGAGGGGACCGGGACGCTTTCTTT.

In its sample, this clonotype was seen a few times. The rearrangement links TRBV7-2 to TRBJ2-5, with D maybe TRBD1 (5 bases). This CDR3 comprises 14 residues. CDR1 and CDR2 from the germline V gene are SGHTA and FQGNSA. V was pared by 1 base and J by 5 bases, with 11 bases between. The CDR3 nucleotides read TGTGCCAGCAGCTTAGGGGGCTCTTACGAGACCCAGTACTTC. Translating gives CASSLGGSYETQYF.

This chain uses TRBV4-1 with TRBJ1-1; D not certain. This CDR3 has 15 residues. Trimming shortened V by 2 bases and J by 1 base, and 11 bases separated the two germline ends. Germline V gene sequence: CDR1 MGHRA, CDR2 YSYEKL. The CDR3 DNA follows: TGCGCCAGCAGCCAATTTACATATTCGAACACTGAAGCTTTCTTT. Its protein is CASSQFTYSNTEAFF.

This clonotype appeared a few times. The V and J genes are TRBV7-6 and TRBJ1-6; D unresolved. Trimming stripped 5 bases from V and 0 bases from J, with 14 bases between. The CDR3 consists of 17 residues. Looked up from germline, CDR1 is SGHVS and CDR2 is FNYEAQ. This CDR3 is CASSLRPLSSYNSPLHF. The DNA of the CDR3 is TGTGCCAGCAGCCTCAGACCGTTGAGCTCCTATAATTCACCCCTCCACTTT.

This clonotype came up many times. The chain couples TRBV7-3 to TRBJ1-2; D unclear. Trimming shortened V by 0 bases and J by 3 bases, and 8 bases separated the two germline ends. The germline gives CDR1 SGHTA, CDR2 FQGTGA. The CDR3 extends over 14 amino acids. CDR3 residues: CASSLTWRDYGYTF. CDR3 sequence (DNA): TGTGCCAGCAGCTTAACCTGGAGAGACTATGGCTACACCTTC. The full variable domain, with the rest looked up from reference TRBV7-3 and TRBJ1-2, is GAGVSQTPSNKVTEKGKYVELRCDPISGHTALYWYRQSLGQGPEFLIYFQGTGAADDSGLPNDRFFAVRPEGSVSTLKIQRTERGDSAVYLCASSLTWRDYGYTFGSGTRLTVV.

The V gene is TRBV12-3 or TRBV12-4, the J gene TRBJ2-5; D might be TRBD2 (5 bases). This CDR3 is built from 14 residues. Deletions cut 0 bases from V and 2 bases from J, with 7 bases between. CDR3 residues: CASSLAWEQETQYF. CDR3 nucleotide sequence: TGTGCCAGCAGTTTAGCGTGGGAGCAAGAGACCCAGTACTTC.

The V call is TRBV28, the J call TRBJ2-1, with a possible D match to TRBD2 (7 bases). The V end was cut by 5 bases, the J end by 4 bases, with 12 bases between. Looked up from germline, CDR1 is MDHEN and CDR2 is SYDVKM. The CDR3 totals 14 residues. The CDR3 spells CASSKGGGYNEQFF. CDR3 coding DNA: TGTGCCAGCAGTAAGGGGGGGGGGTACAATGAGCAGTTCTTC.

CDR3 nucleotides: TGTGCCAGCAGTGGGGCAGGGGGCATGAACACTGAAGCTTTCTTT. Its translation is CASSGAGGMNTEAFF. The chain uses TRBV6-1 and TRBJ1-1, with 8 nucleotides matching TRBD1. Germline CDR1 and CDR2: MNHNS and SASEGT. The CDR3 spans 15 residues. J lost 0 bases, V lost 4 bases, and 4 bases had no gene match.

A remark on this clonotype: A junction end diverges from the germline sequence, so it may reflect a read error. CDR3 coding DNA: TGTGCCAGCAGCACAGGACACACTAATGAAAAACGGTTTTTT. Translated: CASSTGHTNEKRFF. The rearrangement joins TRBV6-5 to TRBJ1-4, with D possibly TRBD1 on 5 matching bases. This CDR3 has 14 residues. Germline CDR1 is MNHEY and CDR2 is SVGAGI.

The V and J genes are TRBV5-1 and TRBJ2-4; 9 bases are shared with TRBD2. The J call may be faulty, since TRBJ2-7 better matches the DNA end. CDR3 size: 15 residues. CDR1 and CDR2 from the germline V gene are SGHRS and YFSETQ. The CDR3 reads CASSLEVAGVDEQYF. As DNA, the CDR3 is TGCGCCAGCAGCTTGGAGGTAGCGGGGGTGGACGAGCAGTACTTC.

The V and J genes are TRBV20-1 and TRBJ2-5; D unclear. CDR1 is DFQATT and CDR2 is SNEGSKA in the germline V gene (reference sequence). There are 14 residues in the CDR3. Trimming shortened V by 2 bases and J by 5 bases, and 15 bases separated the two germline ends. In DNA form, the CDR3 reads TGCAGTGCTAGATCGCCGTGGGGTGGCGAGACCCAGTACTTC. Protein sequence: CSARSPWGGETQYF.

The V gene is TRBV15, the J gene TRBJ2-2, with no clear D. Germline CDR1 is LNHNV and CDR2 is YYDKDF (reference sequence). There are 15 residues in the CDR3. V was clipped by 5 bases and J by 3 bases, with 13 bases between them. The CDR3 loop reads CATSPRSGDTGELFF. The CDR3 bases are TGTGCCACCAGCCCTCGGTCTGGGGACACCGGGGAGCTGTTTTTT. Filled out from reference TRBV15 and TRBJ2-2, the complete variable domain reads DAMVIQNPRYQVTQFGKPVTLSCSQTLNHNVMYWYQQKSSQAPKLLFHYYDKDFNNEADTPDNFQSRRPNTSFCFLDIRSPGLGDTAMYLCATSPRSGDTGELFFGEGSRLTVL.

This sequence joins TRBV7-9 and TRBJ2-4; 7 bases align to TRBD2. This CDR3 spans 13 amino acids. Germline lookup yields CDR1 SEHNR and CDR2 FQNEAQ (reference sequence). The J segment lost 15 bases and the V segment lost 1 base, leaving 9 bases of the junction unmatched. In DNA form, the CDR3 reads TGTGCCAGCAGCTTAGAGGGCGCGCGGGGGACGTACTTC. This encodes CASSLEGARGTYF.